Below, 10 T cell receptor beta chains from the same sample are listed, as sequenced in a study of cytomegalovirus exposure and HLA in healthy donors. Vbeta (60) and Jbeta (13) primers were used in the PCR. Method: immunoSEQ multiplex PCR; TCRdb's copy keeps in-frame clones and lacks some. This table has hundreds of thousands of clones, roughly 80% appearing once. Source material: PBMCs. These receptors were taken from a man aged 40-49 years in good health and CMV-seronegative.

This rearrangement joins TRBV5-1 to TRBJ2-7, with TRBD2 identical over 13 bases. V was clipped by 4 bases and J by 2 bases; unmatched bases: 3. The CDR3 has 15 amino acids. Germline V gene sequence: CDR1 SGHRS, CDR2 YFSETQ. The CDR3 nucleotides are TGCGCCAGCAGCCATACTAGCGGGAGGGCCTACGAGCAGTACTTC. Protein product: CASSHTSGRAYEQYF. Full variable domain (outside the CDR3, taken from reference TRBV5-1 and TRBJ2-7): KAGVTQTPRYLIKTRGQQVTLSCSPISGHRSVSWYQQTPGQGLQFLFEYFSETQRNKGNFPGRFSGRQFSNSRSEMNVSTLELGDSALYLCASSHTSGRAYEQYFGPGTRLTVT.

The rearrangement links TRBV18 to TRBJ2-7; perhaps TRBD1 as D (6 bases). CDR1 and CDR2 (germline): KGHSH, LQKENI. This CDR3 has 14 amino acids. V lost 4 bases and J 3 bases, leaving 13 bases between the germline ends. This CDR3 reads CASSLRQVDYEQYF. The DNA for the CDR3 is TGTGCCAGCTCACTTCGACAGGTAGACTACGAGCAGTACTTC.

The J gene is TRBJ2-7, the V gene TRBV7-9, with TRBD1 matching 9 bases. The CDR3 runs to 13 residues. The V gene's germline CDR1 is SEHNR and CDR2 FQNEAQ (reference sequence). V lost 5 bases, J lost 4 bases, and 3 bases stayed unmatched. The CDR3 sequence: CASSPTGGYEQYF. The CDR3 DNA reads as TGTGCCAGCAGCCCGACAGGGGGTTACGAGCAGTACTTC.

A word on this clone: Relative to the germline gene, one junction end is altered; a read error may explain this. This chain uses TRBV4-2 with TRBJ1-4, with D uncertain. This CDR3 spans 15 amino acids. The germline CDR1 and CDR2 sequences are LGHNA and YNFKEQ. This CDR3 reads CASSQSSSTSEKLFF. The DNA of the CDR3 is TGTGCCAGCAGCCAATCCTCCTCGACTAGTGAAAAACTGTTTTTT.

The V and J genes are TRBV30 and TRBJ2-7; D remains ambiguous. The germline V gene encodes CDR1 GTSNPN and CDR2 SVGIG (reference sequence). V was cut by 0 bases and J by 3 bases, with 12 bases left in between. The length of the CDR3 is 14 residues. Written as DNA, the CDR3 is TGTGCCTGGAGTGTTGAGGTCAGTAACTACGAGCAGTACTTC. Translation: CAWSVEVSNYEQYF.

The CDR3 bases are TGTGCCAGCAGGGCCCCGCGGGGGGGCGGCGAGCAGTACTTC. Protein: CASRAPRGGGEQYF. The chain has TRBV6-1 and TRBJ2-7; 9 positions match TRBD2. Germline V lookup: CDR1 MNHNS, CDR2 SASEGT. V shed 6 bases, J shed 6 bases, and the junction held 9 bases outside the gene matches. The length of the CDR3 is 14 residues.

The chain recombines TRBV6-4 with TRBJ2-7; 9 bases align to TRBD2. The CDR3 totals 15 residues. Germline trimming cut 3 bases from V and 5 bases from J; bases unmatched to any gene: 8. Germline-derived CDR1 and CDR2 are MRHNA and SNTAGT. CDR3 bases: TGTGCCAGCAGTGAAGTAGCGGGAGCAGCCCACGAGCAGTACTTC. It specifies CASSEVAGAAHEQYF.

The CDR3 reads CASSFASGVGEQYF. DNA for the CDR3: TGTGCCAGCAGTTTCGCGTCAGGGGTCGGCGAGCAGTACTTC. This chain uses TRBV28 with TRBJ2-7, with D tentatively TRBD1 (6 bases). The CDR3 totals 14 residues. CDR1 and CDR2 (germline): MDHEN, SYDVKM. V lost 3 bases and J 6 bases, leaving 15 bases between the germline ends.

The rearrangement links TRBV4-3 to TRBJ2-1; TRBD2 matches at 11 bases. The CDR3 is made up of 17 amino acids. The germline gives CDR1 LGHNA, CDR2 YSLEER. J was trimmed by 2 bases and V by 1 base; bases with no gene match: 4. This CDR3 reads CASSQVLAGGPYNEQFF. As DNA, the CDR3 is TGCGCCAGCAGCCAAGTTCTAGCGGGGGGCCCCTACAATGAGCAGTTCTTC.

In this sample, this clone turned up once. The chain carries TRBV6-6 and TRBJ1-1; possibly TRBD1 for D (5 bases). Germline CDR1 MNHNY, CDR2 SVGAGI (reference sequence). V dropped 4 bases and J dropped 6 bases, with 15 bases sitting between them. This CDR3 has 14 residues. The CDR3 region has the DNA TGTGCCAGCAGTTGGCAGGGACTTAGGCCTGAAGCTTTCTTT. Its translation: CASSWQGLRPEAFF.